This T cell receptor (beta chain) was identified during a study of T cells in Graves' hyperthyroidism and ophthalmopathy. About the research overall: Peripheral blood was secured at the point of initial diagnosis, before any treatment.

Notes on this clonotype: The antigen is undetermined.

Study-level points and caveats: Appearing also in blood were most of the thyroid clonotypes expanded above 0.001.

Diagnosing involved the use of clinical symptoms, serum thyroxine and TRAb, thyroid ultrasound and orbital computed tomography. 10 ml fresh peripheral blood yielded the PBMCs. Germline V lookup: CDR1 MNHEY, CDR2 SVGAGI. V was shortened by 3 bases and J by 8 bases, with 19 bases between the two germline ends. This CDR3 has 16 residues. RNA transcripts were the template for amplifying TCR beta CDR3 regions. Initially, a first-round RT-PCR of the TCR CDR3 employed the HTBI primer set. TCRdb itself ran the multiplex PCR reads through MiXCR, one entry per CDR3 protein. The sample records about 300,000 distinct CDR3 sequences, roughly 19% being singletons.

The sample comprised blood. The clonotype comes from a man aged 45-60 years with Graves' ophthalmopathy. The V and J genes are TRBV6-5 and TRBJ1-4, with D unclear. The CDR3 nucleotides are TGTGCCAGCAGTTATGTCAGTAGCGGACTATTAGAAAAACTGTTTTTT. Residues: CASSYVSSGLLEKLFF.